The clone carrying this T cell receptor beta chain was observed a few times. Its antigen is not identified. The junction and the germline gene differ at one end; a read error may be behind it. The data were obtained in a study of post-analysis software for immune sequencing data. Study in general: Progressive-relapsing, secondary progressive and relapsing-remitting multiple sclerosis were among the disease courses included. Study results and limitations: The authors found that F measure strongly co-clustered same-batch samples. Among multiple sclerosis patients, normalized Chao1 diversity was significantly below that of controls. In patients, five TRBV segments were more frequent than in controls, with TRBV5-6, TRBV5-1 and TRBV20-1 among them.

Germline CDR1 is MNHNY and CDR2 is SVGAGI (reference sequence). CDR3 length: 14 amino acids. Unique molecular identifiers tagged the TCR beta cDNA libraries. T cells numbering roughly 0.9 to 10 million yielded cDNA molecules that totaled roughly 500,000. Each CDR3 protein gets one entry after TCRdb re-called the PCR reads with MiXCR. Among hundreds of thousands of distinct CDR3 sequences listed, roughly three fifths were seen once. The sample was blood. This receptor was taken from a girl aged 2 to 10 with multiple sclerosis. This chain joins TRBV6-6 and TRBJ2-1; D is possibly TRBD1 (5 bases). The CDR3: CASRDFRADNEQFF. The CDR3, as DNA: TGTGCTAGCAGGGATTTCCGGGCCGACAATGAGCAGTTCTTC.